This T cell receptor beta chain emerged from a study of T cells in Graves' hyperthyroidism and ophthalmopathy. Study-wide results and caveats: The model predicted ophthalmopathy a median approximately seven months before onset.

Patients with ophthalmopathy all had a Clinical Activity Score of at least 3, a NOSPECS grade of at least 4 and duration under 3 months. Clinical symptoms, serum thyroxine and TRAb, thyroid ultrasound and orbital computed tomography together formed the diagnostic basis. Many counts were recorded for this clonotype. Antigen specificity is unknown. Regions amplified from RNA transcripts were the TCR beta CDR3 regions. The primer set for the first-round RT-PCR of the TCR CDR3 was HTBI. TCRdb fed the multiplex PCR reads into MiXCR, producing one record per CDR3 protein. The sample has under 600,000 distinct CDR3 sequences, more than 15% seen once; the top ten hold 2.5% to 4%. The specimen was blood. The clonotype was recovered from a woman between 40 and 55 years old with Graves' ophthalmopathy.

The CDR3 DNA sequence: TGCGCCAGCAGCCTCGGAGACAGGGAAGGAAACACCATATATTTT. Translating gives CASSLGDREGNTIYF. V and J are TRBV5-1 and TRBJ1-3; 7 bases agree with TRBD1. CDR1 is SGHRS and CDR2 is YFSETQ in the germline V gene. Unmatched junction bases numbered 8, after V lost 4 bases and J lost 4 bases. The CDR3 consists of 15 residues.